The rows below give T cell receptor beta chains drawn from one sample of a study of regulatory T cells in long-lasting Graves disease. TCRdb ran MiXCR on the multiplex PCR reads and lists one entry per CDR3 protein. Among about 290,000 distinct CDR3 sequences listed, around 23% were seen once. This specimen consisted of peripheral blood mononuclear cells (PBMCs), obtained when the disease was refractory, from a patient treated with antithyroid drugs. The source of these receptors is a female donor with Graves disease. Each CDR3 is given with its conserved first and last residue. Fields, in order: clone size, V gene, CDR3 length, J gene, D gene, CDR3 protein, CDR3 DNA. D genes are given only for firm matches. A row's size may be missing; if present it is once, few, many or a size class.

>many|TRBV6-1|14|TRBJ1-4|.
CASSRDGSNEKLFF
TGTGCCAGCAGCCGGGACGGATCTAATGAAAAACTGTTTTTT
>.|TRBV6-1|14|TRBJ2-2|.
CASKAAGYTGELFF
TGTGCCAGCAAGGCCGCGGGCTACACCGGGGAGCTGTTTTTT
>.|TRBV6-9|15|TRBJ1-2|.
CASSYGAGLAYGYTF
TGTGCCAGCAGTTATGGCGCCGGACTGGCCTATGGCTACACCTTC
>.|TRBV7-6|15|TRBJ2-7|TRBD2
CASSPGTTYSYEQYF
TGTGCCAGCAGCCCCGGGACTACCTATTCCTACGAGCAGTACTTC
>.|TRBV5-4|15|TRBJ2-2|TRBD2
CASSFEAGGTGELFF
TGTGCCAGCAGCTTCGAAGCGGGAGGGACCGGGGAGCTGTTTTTT
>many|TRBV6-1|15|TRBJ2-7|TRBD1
CASRETGRAKSEQYF
TGTGCCAGCAGAGAGACAGGGCGAGCGAAGAGCGAGCAGTACTTC
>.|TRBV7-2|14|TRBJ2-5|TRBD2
CASSLRTSGGTQYF
TGTGCCAGCAGTTTAAGGACTAGTGGGGGGACCCAGTACTTC
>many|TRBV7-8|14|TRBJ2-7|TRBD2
CASSLLAGDYEQYF
TGTGCCAGCAGCTTACTAGCGGGGGACTACGAGCAGTACTTC
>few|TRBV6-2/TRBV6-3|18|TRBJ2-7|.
CASSYTFNDGRSSYEQYF
TGTGCCAGCAGTTACACGTTCAATGACGGTAGGAGCTCCTACGAGCAGTACTTC
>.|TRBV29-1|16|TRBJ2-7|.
CSVEAESVVPFDEQYF
TGCAGCGTTGAAGCGGAGTCCGTTGTGCCCTTCGACGAGCAGTACTTC
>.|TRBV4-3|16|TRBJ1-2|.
CASSQDEGRTNYGYTF
TGCGCCAGCAGCCAAGATGAGGGCAGAACTAACTATGGCTACACCTTC
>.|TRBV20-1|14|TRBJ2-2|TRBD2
CSAPGGRDTGELFF
TGCAGTGCCCCGGGCGGGAGGGATACCGGGGAGCTGTTTTTT
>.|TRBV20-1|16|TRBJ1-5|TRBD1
CSARDPDRANYQPQHF
TGCAGTGCTAGAGATCCGGACAGGGCCAACTATCAGCCCCAGCATTTT
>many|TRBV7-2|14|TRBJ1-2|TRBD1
CASSLAGDSLGYTF
TGTGCCAGCAGCTTAGCAGGGGACAGCCTTGGCTACACCTTC
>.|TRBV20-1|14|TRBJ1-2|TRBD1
CSARGTGGAYGYTF
TGCAGTGCTAGAGGGACAGGGGGCGCCTATGGCTACACCTTC
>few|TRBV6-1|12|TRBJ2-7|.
CASTGDFHEQYF
TGTGCCAGCACCGGGGACTTCCACGAGCAGTACTTC
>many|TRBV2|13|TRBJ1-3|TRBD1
CAGRTGLGDTIYF
TGTGCCGGGAGGACAGGATTGGGGGACACCATATATTTT